Presented here are 4 T cell receptor beta chains from one specimen sequenced in a study of blood T cell repertoires in COVID-19. Sequenced by immunoSEQ multiplex PCR; TCRdb stores in-frame clones only, minus some. The sample lists 200,000 to 250,000 clones; 80% were seen once. The source material was peripheral blood. The receptors shown here come from a human donor in a cohort sampled during active COVID-19.

The rearrangement links TRBV2 to TRBJ1-2; D gene unclear. V was pared by 6 bases and J by 3 bases, with 14 bases between. The CDR3 is made up of 14 amino acids. The germline gives CDR1 SNHLY, CDR2 FYNNEI. This chain's CDR3 is CASSPHGDDYGYTF. The CDR3 coding sequence is TGTGCCAGCAGCCCTCATGGAGATGACTATGGCTACACCTTC.

This clone was detected a few times. Different DNA sequences within this sample yield the same CDR3. The chain links TRBV4-3 to TRBJ1-3, with D unresolved. The CDR3 runs 15 residues. Trimming removed 0 bases at V and 0 bases at J, with 6 bases between. CDR1 and CDR2 (germline): LGHNA, YSLEER. The CDR3 DNA sequence: TGCGCCAGCAGCCAAGATTCGAGCTCTGGAAACACCATATATTTT. Translation gives CASSQDSSSGNTIYF.

The V gene is TRBV7-8, the J gene TRBJ2-6; TRBD1 might be the D (7 bases). Germline V gives CDR1 SGHVS, CDR2 FQNEAQ. The CDR3 extends over 17 amino acids. V lost 1 base to trimming and J lost 2 bases, with 12 bases between them. The DNA of the CDR3 is TGTGCCAGCAGCTTAGGGACAGGAGGGGCTGGGGCCAACGTCCTGACTTTC. Encoded protein: CASSLGTGGAGANVLTF.

The J gene is TRBJ2-2, the V gene TRBV6-6; 7 bases line up with TRBD1. V was pared by 6 bases and J by 3 bases, with 4 bases of the junction left unmatched. Per the germline V gene, CDR1 is MNHNY and CDR2 is SVGAGI (reference sequence). The CDR3 runs to 14 residues. The CDR3 nucleotides read TGTGCCAGCAGCTACGGGACAGACACCGGGGAGCTGTTTTTT. Amino acids: CASSYGTDTGELFF.